The clone carrying this T cell receptor beta chain was seen many times. Its target is not known. TCR beta CDR3 regions were amplified from RNA. The TCR CDR3 first-round RT-PCR relied on the HTBI primer set. TCRdb ran MiXCR on the multiplex PCR reads and lists one entry per CDR3 protein. The table lists hundreds of thousands of distinct CDR3 sequences, more than 11% of them singletons. CDR3 length: 16 residues. Germline CDR1 and CDR2: ENHRY and SYGVKD. V was pared by 9 bases and J by 3 bases, with 12 bases of the junction left unmatched. This specimen belongs to a study of T cells in Graves' hyperthyroidism and ophthalmopathy. Study results and limitations: Clonotypes that were expanded in thyroid above 0.001 mostly appeared in blood too.

The rearrangement joins TRBV10-3 to TRBJ2-1; TRBD2 agrees at 9 bases. This receptor was identified in a woman in her 30s with Graves' hyperthyroidism that later progressed to Graves' ophthalmopathy. The sequenced material came from blood. Written as DNA, the CDR3 is TGTGCCATGGGGATAGAAGCAGCGGGAGGCTACAATGAGCAGTTCTTC. Protein product: CAMGIEAAGGYNEQFF.